This TCR beta chain was retrieved from a study of cytomegalovirus exposure and HLA in healthy donors. PCR amplification relied on 60 Vbeta primers (plus 13 Jbeta primers). Clones were read by immunoSEQ multiplex PCR, and TCRdb kept only the in-frame ones, dropping some. The sample has 150,000 to 200,000 clones, about 86% seen once. CDR1 is MNHEY and CDR2 is SMNVEV in the germline V gene (reference sequence). This CDR3 comprises 13 residues. Trimming stripped 8 bases from V and 6 bases from J, with 17 bases between. V is TRBV27 and J is TRBJ2-7; possible D gene TRBD1, 6 bases. This receptor was identified in a woman younger than 45 in good health and CMV-seronegative. Input material: PBMCs. CDR3 DNA sequence: TGTGCCAGCCGGGACAATCGAATTGTCGAGCAGTACTTC. This gives the protein CASRDNRIVEQYF.